This T cell receptor (beta chain) was profiled in a study of early T cells in non-severe SARS-CoV-2 infection. Each single cDNA molecule received a unique molecular identifier. TCRdb processed the 5' RACE reads anew with MiXCR; each CDR3 protein has one entry. The table shows about 94,000 distinct CDR3 sequences, with roughly an eighth occurring only once. Specimen: whole blood. This receptor was obtained from an adult who was a healthcare worker with PCR-confirmed SARS-CoV-2 infection or an uninfected control (not recorded which).

CDR3 in DNA: TGTGCCAGTAGTATGACAGGGAGCGGCTATGGCTACACCTTC. Protein product: CASSMTGSGYGYTF. V is TRBV19 and J is TRBJ1-2; 7 bases align to TRBD1. CDR3 size: 14 residues. CDR1 and CDR2 (germline): LNHDA, SQIVND (reference sequence). V was pared by 3 bases and J by 4 bases, with 5 bases of the junction left unmatched. The complete variable domain, with remaining parts taken from reference TRBV19 and TRBJ1-2, reads DGGITQSPKYLFRKEGQNVTLSCEQNLNHDAMYWYRQDPGQGLRLIYYSQIVNDFQKGDIAEGYSVSREKKESFPLTVTSAQKNPTAFYLCASSMTGSGYGYTFGSGTRLTVV.